Each of the 32 T cell receptor beta chains below was sequenced from the same sample in a study of Ad26.COV2.S vaccination and SARS-CoV-2 variants. Treatment given: around 19 received Ad26.COV2.S at low or high dose, single or two shots; roughly five received placebo; per-sample allocation not given. Sample collection was performed on day 63 after the first vaccine or placebo injection. Using immunoSEQ multiplex PCR, the repertoire was profiled, and TCRdb retains in-frame clones only, with some absent. Altogether about 350,000 clones are present, about 85% being singletons, with the ten largest covering 6.4%. The material sequenced was peripheral blood, taken in a trial of Ad26.COV2.S vaccine versus placebo. These receptors were obtained from a person aged 18-60 years who received the Ad26.COV2.S COVID-19 vaccine or a placebo.

The J gene is TRBJ2-2, the V gene TRBV27; TRBD1 is a possible D gene (6 bases). Between the trimmed V and J ends, which lost 3 bases and 4 bases, there was a span of 12 bases. Germline assignment: CDR1 MNHEY and CDR2 SMNVEV (reference sequence). The length of the CDR3 is 15 residues. The DNA of the CDR3 is TGTGCCAGCAGTTTTCGGACAGAGGGCACCGGGGAGCTGTTTTTT. It codes for CASSFRTEGTGELFF.

This rearrangement joins TRBV5-1 to TRBJ2-5; weak D call: TRBD2 (6 bases). This CDR3 is built from 14 residues. With 0 bases removed from V and 2 bases from J, the gap between germline ends came to 8 bases. The germline V gene has CDR1 SGHRS and CDR2 YFSETQ. The CDR3 loop is CASSLAGAQETQYF. CDR3 DNA: TGCGCCAGCAGCTTGGCGGGAGCGCAAGAGACCCAGTACTTC.

The chain links TRBV3-1 (or the pseudogene TRBV3-2) to TRBJ2-5, with 12 nucleotides matching TRBD2. Trimming at V came to 1 base and at J to 4 bases, leaving 4 bases not matched to a gene. This CDR3 is built from 16 residues. Germline assignment: CDR1 LGHDT and CDR2 YNNKEL (reference sequence). The CDR3 loop is CASSQVLAGGRETQYF. CDR3 in DNA: TGTGCCAGCAGCCAAGTCCTAGCGGGAGGGAGAGAGACCCAGTACTTC.

The chain has TRBV7-9 and TRBJ2-7; 7 nucleotides line up with TRBD1. V lost 5 bases, J lost 12 bases, and 7 bases stayed unmatched. Germline V lookup: CDR1 SEHNR, CDR2 FQNEAQ (reference sequence). This CDR3 is 11 amino acids long. The CDR3 region is CASSAQGIGYF. DNA of the CDR3: TGTGCCAGCAGCGCACAGGGGATTGGGTACTTC. Combining the CDR3 with reference TRBV7-9 and TRBJ2-7 gives the whole variable domain DTGVSQNPRHKITKRGQNVTFRCDPISEHNRLYWYRQTLGQGPEFLTYFQNEAQLEKSRLLSDRFSAERPKGSFSTLEIQRTEQGDSAMYLCASSAQGIGYFGPGTRLTVT.

V usage is TRBV6-6 and J usage is TRBJ2-1; 9 positions agree with TRBD1. This CDR3 has 18 residues. Per germline, CDR1 MNHNY and CDR2 SVGAGI (reference sequence). The V and J ends lost 5 bases and 9 bases, in that order; junction bases with no gene match: 20. CDR3 residues: CASSLLGQGVSYYAEQFF. CDR3 DNA sequence: TGTGCCAGCAGTCTCCTGGGACAGGGCGTATCTTATTATGCTGAGCAGTTCTTC.

The chain joins TRBV7-9 to TRBJ2-7; D unclear. This CDR3 spans 18 amino acids. The V gene lost 5 bases and the J gene lost 0 bases, with 23 bases spanning the gap. CDR1 is SEHNR, CDR2 FQNEAQ, per germline (reference sequence). CDR3 nucleotide sequence: TGTGCCAGCAGCCCACCCCGTTTAGGGCGCCTCCACTCCTACGAGCAGTACTTC. Translation: CASSPPRLGRLHSYEQYF.

The chain employs TRBV18 and TRBJ2-1, with D perhaps assigned TRBD1 or TRBD2 (6 bases each). CDR1 KGHSH and CDR2 LQKENI come from the germline V gene. The CDR3 totals 15 residues. The V end lost 0 bases, the J end lost 4 bases, and 10 bases lay between the germline ends. CDR3: CASSPPSGAYNEQFF. Here the CDR3 DNA reads TGTGCCAGCTCACCACCATCGGGGGCTTACAATGAGCAGTTCTTC.

A few counts support this clone. The V gene is TRBV29-1, the J gene TRBJ1-6, with 8 bases matching TRBD1. V lost 6 bases and J lost 7; bases outside the gene matches: 2. The CDR3 covers 12 residues. The V gene's germline CDR1 is SQVTM and CDR2 ANQGSEA. CDR3 nucleotide sequence: TGCAGCGTCAGACAGGGGAATTCACCCCTCCACTTT. Its translation: CSVRQGNSPLHF.

The rearrangement joins TRBV4-1 to TRBJ1-1; D perhaps matches TRBD1 (6 bases). Per germline, CDR1 MGHRA and CDR2 YSYEKL. V was cut by 4 bases and J by 4 bases, with 16 bases left in between. The CDR3 spans 15 residues. The CDR3 region has the DNA TGCGCCAGCAGCCCCTACGCGGGAGGGGGCACTGAAGCTTTCTTT. It yields the protein CASSPYAGGGTEAFF.

The V and J genes are TRBV2 and TRBJ1-2; tentative D call: TRBD1 (5 bases). Germline loops: CDR1 SNHLY, CDR2 FYNNEI. The CDR3 has 13 residues. Trimming pared 6 bases from V and 5 bases from J, leaving 13 bases between. Written as DNA, the CDR3 is TGTGCCAGCAGCGACAGTGGGAATTATGGCTACACCTTC. Protein product: CASSDSGNYGYTF.

The chain is built from TRBV7-2 and TRBJ1-4, with 7 nucleotides matching TRBD1. Per germline, CDR1 SGHTA and CDR2 FQGNSA. J lost 8 bases, V lost 5 bases, and 8 bases had no gene match. This CDR3 has 14 amino acids. The CDR3 bases are TGTGCCAGCAGCATGACAGGGACGTTGGAAAAACTGTTTTTT. As protein: CASSMTGTLEKLFF.

The rearrangement links TRBV21-1 to TRBJ2-3; TRBD2 is the table's D call, not checked against the DNA. TRBV21-1 is designated a pseudogene. This CDR3 comprises 13 residues. The CDR3 nucleotides read TGTGCCAGCAGCTCCGGGTCCACAGATACGCAGTATTTT. Translated, it gives CASSSGSTDTQYF.

This clone came up once. V gene TRBV30 combines with J gene TRBJ2-1; D is unclear. Trimming pared 2 bases from V and 0 bases from J, leaving 11 bases between. Germline values: CDR1 GTSNPN, CDR2 SVGIG (reference sequence). CDR3 size: 15 residues. The CDR3 loop is CAWSLYSSSYNEQFF. Written as DNA, the CDR3 is TGTGCCTGGAGTCTTTACTCGAGCTCCTACAATGAGCAGTTCTTC. Drawing the rest from reference TRBV30 and TRBJ2-1, the complete variable domain is SQTIHQWPATLVQPVGSPLSLECTVEGTSNPNLYWYRQAAGRGLQLLFYSVGIGQISSEVPQNLSASRPQDRQFILSSKKLLLSDSGFYLCAWSLYSSSYNEQFFGPGTRLTVL.

The chain joins TRBV19 to TRBJ1-1; D might be TRBD1 (5 bases). The germline V and J ends were trimmed by 3 bases and 10 bases, with 15 bases remaining between them. Germline-derived CDR1 and CDR2 are LNHDA and SQIVND (reference sequence). The CDR3 has 13 amino acids. CDR3 sequence (DNA): TGTGCCAGTAGTATCGAGCCAGGGAGGGGAGCTTTCTTT. It is translated as CASSIEPGRGAFF.

The V and J genes are TRBV9 and TRBJ1-4; no clear D. Trimming took 0 bases from V and 8 from J, leaving 14 bases between them. From germline, CDR1 is SGDLS and CDR2 YYNGEE. This CDR3 has 15 residues. As DNA, the CDR3 is TGTGCCAGCAGCGTAGGAGTGACACCGGCCGAAAAACTGTTTTTT. This sequence encodes CASSVGVTPAEKLFF. The variable domain in full, completed from reference TRBV9 and TRBJ1-4, reads DSGVTQTPKHLITATGQRVTLRCSPRSGDLSVYWYQQSLDQGLQFLIQYYNGEERAKGNILERFSAQQFPDLHSELNLSSLELGDSALYFCASSVGVTPAEKLFFGSGTQLSVL.

The rearrangement joins TRBV27 to TRBJ1-1, with 7 nucleotides matching TRBD1. With V trimmed by 6 bases and J by 1 base, 8 bases remained unmatched. CDR1 and CDR2 from the germline V gene are MNHEY and SMNVEV (reference sequence). The CDR3 contains 15 residues. The chain's CDR3 is CASRSTGQSNTEAFF. The DNA of the CDR3 is TGTGCCAGCAGATCAACGGGACAGTCGAACACTGAAGCTTTCTTT.

Remarks on this clone: This CDR3 is also generated by other DNA sequences in the sample. The V and J genes are TRBV5-1 and TRBJ2-1, with 14 bases that match TRBD2. Germline V gives CDR1 SGHRS, CDR2 YFSETQ. The CDR3 covers 15 residues. The junction had 4 bases not matched to a gene; V was cut back by 4 bases and J by 7 bases. The CDR3 DNA sequence: TGCGCCAGCAGCCCGGGACTAGCGGGAGTTAATGAGCAGTTCTTC. Protein: CASSPGLAGVNEQFF.

The chain employs TRBV2 and TRBJ1-1, with D perhaps matching TRBD1 (5 bases). Germline V CDR1 and CDR2: SNHLY, FYNNEI. With 7 bases removed from V and 3 bases from J, the gap between germline ends came to 24 bases. The CDR3 has 17 amino acids. CDR3 region: CASTPSRWGTADTEAFF. The CDR3 DNA reads TGTGCCAGCACCCCCTCCCGGTGGGGGACCGCGGACACTGAAGCTTTCTTT.

This chain uses TRBV5-1 with TRBJ2-3; TRBD2 matches at 13 bases. V dropped 5 bases and J dropped 9; count of bases not matched to a gene: 12. The germline V gene has CDR1 SGHRS and CDR2 YFSETQ. The CDR3 consists of 16 residues. The CDR3 sequence is CASRETTSGRAGTQYF. CDR3 DNA: TGCGCCAGCAGGGAAACAACTAGCGGGAGGGCCGGGACGCAGTATTTT.

This chain joins TRBV6-5 and TRBJ2-7; 10 nucleotides agree with TRBD1. Unmatched junction bases numbered 11, after V lost 2 bases and J lost 7 bases. This CDR3 is built from 16 residues. CDR1 is MNHEY and CDR2 is SVGAGI in the germline V gene. CDR3: CASSYPVPGQGYEQYF. The CDR3 DNA reads as TGTGCCAGCAGTTACCCAGTACCGGGACAGGGGTATGAGCAGTACTTC.

The V and J genes are TRBV28 and TRBJ2-1; D uncertain. The V end lost 5 bases, the J end lost 4 bases, and 3 bases lay between the germline ends. Germline-derived CDR1 and CDR2 are MDHEN and SYDVKM. The CDR3 has 11 amino acids. DNA for the CDR3: TGTGCCAGCAGTCCTTACAATGAGCAGTTCTTC. It translates to CASSPYNEQFF. The variable domain in full, with the rest retrieved from reference TRBV28 and TRBJ2-1, is DVKVTQSSRYLVKRTGEKVFLECVQDMDHENMFWYRQDPGLGLRLIYFSYDVKMKEKGDIPEGYSVSREKKERFSLILESASTNQTSMYLCASSPYNEQFFGPGTRLTVL.

The chain joins TRBV2 to TRBJ1-1, with D unresolved. Germline CDR1 and CDR2: SNHLY and FYNNEI. The ends were cut back, 7 bases at V and 5 bases at J, with 8 bases in the middle. The CDR3 has 11 amino acids. The CDR3 coding sequence is TGTGCCAGCACGGCGGGGACTGAAGCTTTCTTT. Residues: CASTAGTEAFF.

V usage is TRBV18 and J usage is TRBJ1-5, with D tentatively TRBD1 (6 bases). The CDR3 has 18 amino acids. V lost 6 bases to trimming and J lost 0 bases, with 21 bases between them. The germline V gene has CDR1 KGHSH and CDR2 LQKENI. CDR3 amino acids: CASSPGVLRTYSNQPQHF. In DNA form, the CDR3 reads TGTGCCAGCTCCCCAGGGGTCCTCCGAACTTATAGCAATCAGCCCCAGCATTTT.

This clone was found a few times. This sequence joins TRBV5-8 and TRBJ1-2; TRBD1 aligns across 12 bases. The germline gives CDR1 SGHTS, CDR2 YDEGEE. The CDR3 spans 16 residues. The trim removed 4 bases at V and 3 bases at J, leaving 7 bases unmatched. The CDR3, as DNA: TGTGCCAGCAGCATACCGGGACAGGGGGCGGACTATGGCTACACCTTC. It is translated as CASSIPGQGADYGYTF.

The chain recombines TRBV10-3 with TRBJ2-5; D is perhaps TRBD2 (6 bases). V lost 5 bases to trimming and J lost 2 bases, with 9 bases between them. Germline lookup yields CDR1 ENHRY and CDR2 SYGVKD. The CDR3 has 13 amino acids. This CDR3 reads CAISTSIQETQYF. DNA of the CDR3: TGTGCCATCAGTACTAGCATTCAAGAGACCCAGTACTTC.

This clone has a single count. The chain is built from TRBV18 and TRBJ2-7, with D possibly called TRBD1 or TRBD2 (5 bases each). Germline V lookup: CDR1 KGHSH, CDR2 LQKENI. CDR3 length: 14 amino acids. V was shortened by 4 bases and J by 7 bases, with 17 bases between the two germline ends. As DNA, the CDR3 is TGTGCCAGCTCACTCGAACCGGGACCCGGGGAGCAGTACTTC. Its translation is CASSLEPGPGEQYF.

This chain uses TRBV11-1 with TRBJ2-3, with D perhaps TRBD2 (6 bases). Trimming removed 1 base at V and 4 bases at J, with 15 bases between. CDR3 length: 16 residues. CDR1 is SGHAT, CDR2 FQDESV, per germline (reference sequence). The CDR3 loop is CASSLVTGTSSDTQYF. The CDR3 nucleotides read TGTGCCAGCAGCTTAGTTACGGGGACTTCGTCAGATACGCAGTATTTT. Drawing the rest from reference TRBV11-1 and TRBJ2-3, the complete variable domain is EAEVAQSPRYKITEKSQAVAFWCDPISGHATLYWYRQILGQGPELLVQFQDESVVDDSQLPKDRFSAERLKGVDSTLKIQPAELGDSAMYLCASSLVTGTSSDTQYFGPGTRLTVL.

Comment on this clone: Other DNA variants within this sample encode the same CDR3. The J gene is TRBJ1-3, the V gene TRBV6-5; maybe TRBD1 (6 bases). The CDR3 has 15 residues. Germline CDR1 reads MNHEY; CDR2 reads SVGAGI. The V gene lost 0 bases and the J gene lost 2 bases, with 8 bases spanning the gap. DNA of the CDR3: TGTGCCAGCAGTTACTCGACAGGCACTGGAAACACCATATATTTT. Translated: CASSYSTGTGNTIYF.

The gene calls are TRBV9 and TRBJ1-1; TRBD1 matches 7 bases. V lost 2 bases and J lost 1; bases outside the gene matches: 5. The CDR3 runs 15 residues. Looked up from germline, CDR1 is SGDLS and CDR2 is YYNGEE. In nucleotides, the CDR3 is TGTGCCAGCAGCGTGGGACAGAACCAGAACACTGAAGCTTTCTTT. It specifies CASSVGQNQNTEAFF. Supplemented by reference TRBV9 and TRBJ1-1, the full variable domain reads DSGVTQTPKHLITATGQRVTLRCSPRSGDLSVYWYQQSLDQGLQFLIQYYNGEERAKGNILERFSAQQFPDLHSELNLSSLELGDSALYFCASSVGQNQNTEAFFGQGTRLTVV.

This clone was observed once. The chain combines TRBV19 with TRBJ1-6; no clear D. This CDR3 has 14 residues. Trimming shortened V by 1 base and J by 6 bases, and 7 bases separated the two germline ends. Germline lookup yields CDR1 LNHDA and CDR2 SQIVND (reference sequence). The CDR3 region has the DNA TGTGCCAGTAGTATAGGCACCCCTAATTCACCCCTCCACTTT. It translates to CASSIGTPNSPLHF.

J is TRBJ2-3 and V is TRBV9; 8 bases line up with TRBD1. After removal of 3 bases from V and 5 bases from J, the junction contained 14 bases not matched to a gene. The CDR3 runs 17 residues. Germline V gives CDR1 SGDLS, CDR2 YYNGEE. CDR3 in amino acids: CASSARGTGGFEDTQYF. The CDR3 DNA reads as TGTGCCAGCAGCGCAAGGGGGACAGGCGGTTTCGAAGATACGCAGTATTTT.

The chain employs TRBV7-8 and TRBJ1-2; 7 bases line up with TRBD1. Germline V lookup: CDR1 SGHVS, CDR2 FQNEAQ. The CDR3 runs 17 residues. The V segment lost 2 bases and the J segment 0 bases; nucleotides outside the gene matches: 9. The CDR3 coding sequence is TGTGCCAGCAGCTTATTAGTAGGGGGCGCAGCTAACTATGGCTACACCTTC. Encoded protein: CASSLLVGGAANYGYTF. Combining the CDR3 with reference TRBV7-8 and TRBJ1-2 gives the whole variable domain GAGVSQSPRYKVAKRGQDVALRCDPISGHVSLFWYQQALGQGPEFLTYFQNEAQLDKSGLPSDRFFAERPEGSVSTLKIQRTQQEDSAVYLCASSLLVGGAANYGYTFGSGTRLTVV.